Following are 2 T cell receptor beta chains from one sample sequenced in a study of response to subunit inactivated influenza vaccine. TCRdb redid the calling of the RT-PCR reads with MiXCR, one entry per CDR3 protein. The sample lists hundreds of thousands of distinct CDR3 sequences; 11% to 15% were seen once. The specimen was PBMCs from blood, collected 14 days before vaccination. The receptor set was obtained from a man aged 45-60 years who received an inactivated influenza vaccine.

V usage is TRBV7-2 and J usage is TRBJ2-2, with TRBD1 matching over 8 bases. CDR3 length: 14 residues. The germline gives CDR1 SGHTA, CDR2 FQGNSA. The V segment lost 7 bases and the J segment 5 bases; nucleotides outside the gene matches: 6. The DNA of the CDR3 is TGTGCCAGCAACTTGAGACAGGGGACCGGGGAGCTGTTTTTT. The encoded protein is CASNLRQGTGELFF.

The chain uses TRBV4-1 and TRBJ2-3, with 12 nucleotides matching TRBD2. V trimming: 4 bases; J trimming: 5 bases; junction bases outside the gene matches: 10. Germline V gene sequence: CDR1 MGHRA, CDR2 YSYEKL. CDR3 length: 17 residues. The CDR3 loop is CASSRLLAGGAGDTQYF. The CDR3 nucleotides read TGCGCCAGCAGCCGCCTTCTAGCGGGGGGGGCAGGAGATACGCAGTATTTT.